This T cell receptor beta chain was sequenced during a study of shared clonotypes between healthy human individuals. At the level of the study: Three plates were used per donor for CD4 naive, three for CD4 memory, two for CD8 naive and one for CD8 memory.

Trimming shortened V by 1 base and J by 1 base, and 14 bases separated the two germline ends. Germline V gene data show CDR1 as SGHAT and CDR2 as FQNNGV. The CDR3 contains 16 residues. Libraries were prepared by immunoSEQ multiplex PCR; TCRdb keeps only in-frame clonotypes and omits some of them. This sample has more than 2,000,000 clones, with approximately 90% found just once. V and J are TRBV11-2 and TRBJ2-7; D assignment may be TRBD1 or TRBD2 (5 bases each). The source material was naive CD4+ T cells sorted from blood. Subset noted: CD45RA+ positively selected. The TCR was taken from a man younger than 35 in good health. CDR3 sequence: CASSLGGPGLSYEQYF. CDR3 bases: TGTGCCAGCAGCTTAGGGGGCCCGGGGCTATCCTACGAGCAGTACTTC.